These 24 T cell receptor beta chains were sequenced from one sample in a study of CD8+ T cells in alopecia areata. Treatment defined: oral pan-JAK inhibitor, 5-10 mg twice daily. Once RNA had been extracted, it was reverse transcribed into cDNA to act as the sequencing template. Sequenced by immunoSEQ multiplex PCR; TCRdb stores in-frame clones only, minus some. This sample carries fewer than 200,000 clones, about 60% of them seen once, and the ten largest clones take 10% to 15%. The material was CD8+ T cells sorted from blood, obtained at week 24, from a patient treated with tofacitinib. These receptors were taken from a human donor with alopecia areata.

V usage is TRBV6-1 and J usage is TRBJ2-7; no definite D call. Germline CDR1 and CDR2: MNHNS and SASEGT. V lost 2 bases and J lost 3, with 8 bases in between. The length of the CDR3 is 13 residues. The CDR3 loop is CASSELGSYEQYF. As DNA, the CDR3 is TGTGCCAGCAGTGAATTGGGTAGCTACGAGCAGTACTTC.

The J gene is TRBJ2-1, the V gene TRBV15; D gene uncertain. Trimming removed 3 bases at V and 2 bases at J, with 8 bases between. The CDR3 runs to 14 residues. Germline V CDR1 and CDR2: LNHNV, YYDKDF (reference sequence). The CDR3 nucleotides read TGTGCCACCAGCAGTACTTTAGCCTACAATGAGCAGTTCTTC. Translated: CATSSTLAYNEQFF.

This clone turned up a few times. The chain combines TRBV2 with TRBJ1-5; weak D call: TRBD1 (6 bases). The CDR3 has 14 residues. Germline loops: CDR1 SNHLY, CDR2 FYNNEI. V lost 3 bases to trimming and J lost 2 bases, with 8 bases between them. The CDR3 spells CASSDRGGNQPQHF. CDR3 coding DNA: TGTGCCAGCAGTGACAGGGGCGGCAATCAGCCCCAGCATTTT.

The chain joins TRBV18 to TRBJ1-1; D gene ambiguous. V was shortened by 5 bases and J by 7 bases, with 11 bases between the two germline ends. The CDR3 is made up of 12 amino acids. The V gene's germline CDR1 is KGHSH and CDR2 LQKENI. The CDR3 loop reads CASSSRTDEAFF. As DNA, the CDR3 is TGTGCCAGCTCATCAAGGACGGATGAAGCTTTCTTT.

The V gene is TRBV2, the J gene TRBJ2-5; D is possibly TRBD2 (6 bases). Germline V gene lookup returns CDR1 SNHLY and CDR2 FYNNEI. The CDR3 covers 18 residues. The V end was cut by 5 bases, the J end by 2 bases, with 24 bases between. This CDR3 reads CASSTILKGGLDQETQYF. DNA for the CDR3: TGTGCCAGCAGTACAATACTCAAGGGAGGATTGGATCAAGAGACCCAGTACTTC.

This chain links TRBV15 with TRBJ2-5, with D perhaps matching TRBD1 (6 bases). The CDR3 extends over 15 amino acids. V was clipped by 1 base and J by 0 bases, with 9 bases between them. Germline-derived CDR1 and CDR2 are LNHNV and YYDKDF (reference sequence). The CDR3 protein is CATSRVDRYQETQYF. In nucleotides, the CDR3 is TGTGCCACCAGCAGAGTGGACAGATACCAAGAGACCCAGTACTTC.

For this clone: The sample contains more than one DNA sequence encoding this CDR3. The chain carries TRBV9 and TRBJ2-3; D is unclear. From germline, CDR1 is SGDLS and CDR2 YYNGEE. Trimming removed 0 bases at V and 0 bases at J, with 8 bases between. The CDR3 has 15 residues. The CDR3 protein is CASSVGGSSTDTQYF. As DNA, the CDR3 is TGTGCCAGCAGCGTAGGCGGATCTAGCACAGATACGCAGTATTTT.

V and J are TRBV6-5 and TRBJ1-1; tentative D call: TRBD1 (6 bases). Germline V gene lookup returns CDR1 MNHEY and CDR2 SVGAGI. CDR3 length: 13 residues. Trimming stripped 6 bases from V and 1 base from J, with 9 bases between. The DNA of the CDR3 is TGTGCCAGCAGACAGGGTACGAACACTGAAGCTTTCTTT. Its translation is CASRQGTNTEAFF.

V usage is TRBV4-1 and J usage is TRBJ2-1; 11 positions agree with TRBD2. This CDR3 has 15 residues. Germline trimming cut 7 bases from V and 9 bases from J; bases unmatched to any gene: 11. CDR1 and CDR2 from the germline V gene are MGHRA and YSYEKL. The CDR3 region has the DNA TGCGCCAGCAAGCCCTATAGCGGGGGGGTGACTGAGCAGTTCTTC. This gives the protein CASKPYSGGVTEQFF.

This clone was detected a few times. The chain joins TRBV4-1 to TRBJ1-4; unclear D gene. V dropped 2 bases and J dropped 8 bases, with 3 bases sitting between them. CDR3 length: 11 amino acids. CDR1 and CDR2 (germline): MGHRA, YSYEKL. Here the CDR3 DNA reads TGCGCCAGCAGCCAAACGGAAAAACTGTTTTTT. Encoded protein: CASSQTEKLFF.

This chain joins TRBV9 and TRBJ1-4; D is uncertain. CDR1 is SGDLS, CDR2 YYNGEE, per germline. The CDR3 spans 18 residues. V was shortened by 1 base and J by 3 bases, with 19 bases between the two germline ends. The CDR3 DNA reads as TGTGCCAGCAGCGTATCTGGAGGCCCCCCCGGGGCTAATGAAAAACTGTTTTTT. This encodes CASSVSGGPPGANEKLFF.

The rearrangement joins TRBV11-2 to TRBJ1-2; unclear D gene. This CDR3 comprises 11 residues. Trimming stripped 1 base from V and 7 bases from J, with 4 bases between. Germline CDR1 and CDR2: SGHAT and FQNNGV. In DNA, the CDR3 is TGTGCCAGCAGCTTAGGGGGTGGCTACACCTTC. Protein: CASSLGGGYTF.

The CDR3 bases are TGTGCCAGCAGCCCCCGGGCAGATACGCAGTATTTT. Protein product: CASSPRADTQYF. The V gene is TRBV6-5, the J gene TRBJ2-3; D unresolved. Per germline, CDR1 MNHEY and CDR2 SVGAGI. V was trimmed by 6 bases and J by 4 bases, leaving 8 bases between them. The CDR3 has 12 amino acids.

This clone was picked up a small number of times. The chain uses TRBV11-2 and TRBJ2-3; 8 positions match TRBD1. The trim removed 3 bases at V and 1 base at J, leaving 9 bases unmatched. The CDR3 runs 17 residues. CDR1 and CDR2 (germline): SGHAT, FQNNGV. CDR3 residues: CASSLVRGTGRTDTQYF. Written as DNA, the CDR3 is TGTGCCAGCAGCTTGGTAAGGGGGACAGGACGCACAGATACGCAGTATTTT.

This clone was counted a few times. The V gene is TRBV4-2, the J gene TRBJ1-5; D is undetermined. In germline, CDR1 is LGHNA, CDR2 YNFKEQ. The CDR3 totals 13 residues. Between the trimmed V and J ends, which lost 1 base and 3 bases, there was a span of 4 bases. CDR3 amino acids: CASSQGINQPQHF. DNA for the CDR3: TGTGCCAGCAGCCAAGGGATCAATCAGCCCCAGCATTTT.

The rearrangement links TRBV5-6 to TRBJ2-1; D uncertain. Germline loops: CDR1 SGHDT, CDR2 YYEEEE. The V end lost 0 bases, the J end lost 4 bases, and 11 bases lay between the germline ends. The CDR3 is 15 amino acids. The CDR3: CASSLGQSDYNEQFF. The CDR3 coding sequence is TGTGCCAGCAGCTTGGGTCAGTCAGATTACAATGAGCAGTTCTTC.

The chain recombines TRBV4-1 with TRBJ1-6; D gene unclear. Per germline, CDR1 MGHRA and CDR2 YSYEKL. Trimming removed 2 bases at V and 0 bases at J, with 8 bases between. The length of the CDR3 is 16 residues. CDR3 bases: TGCGCCAGCAGCCAATTTCTGTCCTCCTATAATTCACCCCTCCACTTT. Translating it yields CASSQFLSSYNSPLHF.

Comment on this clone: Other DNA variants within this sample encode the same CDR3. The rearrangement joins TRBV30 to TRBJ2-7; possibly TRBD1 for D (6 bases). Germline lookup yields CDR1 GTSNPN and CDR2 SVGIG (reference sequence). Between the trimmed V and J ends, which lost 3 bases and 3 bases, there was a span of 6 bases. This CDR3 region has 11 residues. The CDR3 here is CAWRTGYEQYF. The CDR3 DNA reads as TGTGCCTGGAGGACAGGCTACGAGCAGTACTTC.

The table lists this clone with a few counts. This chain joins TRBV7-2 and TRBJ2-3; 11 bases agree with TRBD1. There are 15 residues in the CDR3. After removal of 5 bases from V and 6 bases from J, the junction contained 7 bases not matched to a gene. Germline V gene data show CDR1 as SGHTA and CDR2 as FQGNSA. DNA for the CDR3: TGTGCCAGCAGCCCTGGGACAGGGGGTTCGGATACGCAGTATTTT. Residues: CASSPGTGGSDTQYF.

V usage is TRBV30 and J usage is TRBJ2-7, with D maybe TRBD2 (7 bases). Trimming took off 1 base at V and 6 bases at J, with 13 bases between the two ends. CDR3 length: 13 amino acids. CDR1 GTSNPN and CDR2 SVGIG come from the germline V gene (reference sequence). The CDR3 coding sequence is TGTGCCTGGAGTGAGGGGGGGAACCGCGAGCAGTACTTC. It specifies CAWSEGGNREQYF.

The CDR3: CASTLRGQRPSTDTQYF. CDR3 DNA sequence: TGTGCCAGTACCCTCAGAGGACAGCGCCCATCCACAGATACGCAGTATTTT. The chain employs TRBV19 and TRBJ2-3, with a tentative D call TRBD1 (6 bases). V shed 7 bases and J shed 2 bases, with 22 bases lying between them. Germline V gene sequence: CDR1 LNHDA, CDR2 SQIVND (reference sequence). CDR3 length: 17 amino acids.

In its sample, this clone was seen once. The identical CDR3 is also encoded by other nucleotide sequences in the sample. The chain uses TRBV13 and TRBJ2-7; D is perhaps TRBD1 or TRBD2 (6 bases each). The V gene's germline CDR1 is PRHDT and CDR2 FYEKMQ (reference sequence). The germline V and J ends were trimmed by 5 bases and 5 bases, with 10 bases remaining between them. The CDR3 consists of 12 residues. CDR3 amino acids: CASSQGGNEQYF. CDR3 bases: TGTGCCAGCAGCCAAGGGGGGAACGAGCAGTACTTC.

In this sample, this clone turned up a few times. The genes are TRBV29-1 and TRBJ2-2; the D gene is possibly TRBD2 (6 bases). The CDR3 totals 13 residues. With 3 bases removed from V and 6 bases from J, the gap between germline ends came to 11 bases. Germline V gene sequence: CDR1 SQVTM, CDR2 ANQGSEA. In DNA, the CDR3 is TGCAGCGTTGAGACTAGAATCCCCGGGGAGCTGTTTTTT. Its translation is CSVETRIPGELFF.

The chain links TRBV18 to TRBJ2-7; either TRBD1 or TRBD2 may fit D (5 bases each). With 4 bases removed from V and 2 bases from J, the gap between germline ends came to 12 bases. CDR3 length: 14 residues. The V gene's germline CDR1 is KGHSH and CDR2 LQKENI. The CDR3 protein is CASSRRDGTYEQYF. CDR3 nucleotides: TGTGCCAGCTCACGAAGGGACGGCACCTACGAGCAGTACTTC.